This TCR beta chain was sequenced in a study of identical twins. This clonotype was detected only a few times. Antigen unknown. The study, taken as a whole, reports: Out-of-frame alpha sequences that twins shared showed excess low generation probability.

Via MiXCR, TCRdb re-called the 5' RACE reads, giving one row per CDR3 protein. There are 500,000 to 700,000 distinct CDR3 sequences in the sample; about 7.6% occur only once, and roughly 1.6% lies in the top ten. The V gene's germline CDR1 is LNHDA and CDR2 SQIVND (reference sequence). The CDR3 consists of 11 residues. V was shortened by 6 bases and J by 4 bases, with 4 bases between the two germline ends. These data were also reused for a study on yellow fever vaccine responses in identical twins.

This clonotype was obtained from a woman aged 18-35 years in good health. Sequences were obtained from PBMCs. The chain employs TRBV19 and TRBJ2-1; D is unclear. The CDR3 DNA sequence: TGTGCCAGTAGACAATACAATGAGCAGTTCTTC. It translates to CASRQYNEQFF.